The 32 T cell receptor beta chains reported below all come from one sample, sequenced in a study of blood T cell repertoires in COVID-19 (dated by TCRdb to 2020 to 2022). The library was prepared using the immunoSEQ multiplex PCR assay. TCRdb stores this immuneACCESS table with in-frame sequences only. Part of the clones is absent; in the studies checked, under half of the shortfall reflects unresolved V genes, and no reason is known for the rest. The sample table holds about 220,000 clones, of which 82% were seen once. The top ten clonotypes cover 15% of the sample. The specimen was PBMCs or T cells enriched from blood (not recorded which). These receptors were collected from a man aged 40-50 years who had recovered from COVID-19.

This clone was found a few times. The genes are TRBV5-5 and TRBJ2-5; possibly TRBD1 for D (5 bases). Germline lookup yields CDR1 SGHKS and CDR2 YYEKEE (reference sequence). There are 17 residues in the CDR3. V was shortened by 2 bases and J by 4 bases, with 21 bases between the two germline ends. This chain's CDR3 is CASSFGQGPLSRETQYF. The CDR3 region has the DNA TGTGCCAGCAGCTTTGGGCAGGGCCCCTTGTCCAGAGAGACCCAGTACTTC. Full variable domain (outside the CDR3, taken from reference TRBV5-5 and TRBJ2-5): DAGVTQSPTHLIKTRGQQVTLRCSPISGHKSVSWYQQVLGQGPQFIFQYYEKEERGRGNFPDRFSARQFPNYSSELNVNALLLGDSALYLCASSFGQGPLSRETQYFGPGTRLLVL.

This chain uses TRBV4-1 with TRBJ2-1; D might be TRBD2 (5 bases). The V end was cut by 0 bases, the J end by 4 bases, with 10 bases between. Germline assignment: CDR1 MGHRA and CDR2 YSYEKL. CDR3 length: 15 amino acids. The CDR3 nucleotides read TGCGCCAGCAGCCAAGATGAGGGCAGTTACAATGAGCAGTTCTTC. Encoded protein: CASSQDEGSYNEQFF.

The gene calls are TRBV11-2 and TRBJ2-1, with 9 bases fitting TRBD2. Per the germline V gene, CDR1 is SGHAT and CDR2 is FQNNGV. V was clipped by 8 bases and J by 15 bases; unmatched bases: 11. This CDR3 has 12 amino acids. CDR3 in DNA: TGTGCCAGCCGAACGTGGGATAGCGGGAGGTTCTTC. It codes for CASRTWDSGRFF.

This chain links TRBV6-5 with TRBJ2-1; 11 bases are shared with TRBD2. With 9 bases clipped from V and 9 bases from J, the junction kept 10 bases outside the gene matches. Germline assignment: CDR1 MNHEY and CDR2 SVGAGI. The CDR3 runs 14 residues. The CDR3 reads CASQLAGERSEQFF. In DNA form, the CDR3 reads TGTGCCAGTCAACTAGCGGGAGAGCGAAGTGAGCAGTTCTTC.

The chain couples TRBV7-9 to TRBJ1-1; D is possibly TRBD1 (5 bases). Per the germline V gene, CDR1 is SEHNR and CDR2 is FQNEAQ (reference sequence). V lost 5 bases and J 3 bases, leaving 16 bases between the germline ends. The CDR3 consists of 15 residues. The CDR3 region has the DNA TGTGCCAGCAGCCCCGGGGGATTCGAGGACACTGAAGCTTTCTTT. This sequence encodes CASSPGGFEDTEAFF.

This sequence joins TRBV1 and TRBJ2-7; the table's TRBD2 call for D was not verified on the DNA. TRBV1 counts as a pseudogene. The CDR3 runs to 14 residues. CDR3 bases: TGCACCAGCAGCCACCACCTCTCGGGAGCCGAGCAGTACTTC. As protein: CTSSHHLSGAEQYF.

The CDR3 DNA reads TGTGCCAGCAGCCCGACAGGAACTAATGAAAAACTGTTTTTT. Translation gives CASSPTGTNEKLFF. The V gene is TRBV3-1 (or the pseudogene TRBV3-2), the J gene TRBJ1-4, with a weak D call TRBD1 (6 bases). CDR3 size: 14 residues. CDR1 is LGHDT, CDR2 YNNKEL, per germline (reference sequence). V lost 4 bases and J lost 1, with 7 bases in between.

This clone has only a few counts. This chain links TRBV10-3 with TRBJ2-2; 14 bases match TRBD2. This CDR3 has 16 residues. Germline CDR1 ENHRY, CDR2 SYGVKD. The trim removed 6 bases at V and 3 bases at J, leaving 3 bases unmatched. CDR3 amino acids: CAIRRLAGGDTGELFF. CDR3 coding DNA: TGTGCCATCAGGCGACTAGCGGGAGGGGACACCGGGGAGCTGTTTTTT.

The V gene is TRBV29-1, the J gene TRBJ2-7; D perhaps matches TRBD2 (6 bases). Looked up from germline, CDR1 is SQVTM and CDR2 is ANQGSEA. V was cut by 5 bases and J by 1 base, with 21 bases left in between. This CDR3 region has 16 residues. DNA for the CDR3: TGCAGCGTTAGGGCAAGAACAGGAGGGGTATCCTACGAGCAGTACTTC. The encoded protein is CSVRARTGGVSYEQYF.

The chain couples TRBV6-2 or TRBV6-3 to TRBJ2-7, with TRBD1 matching over 7 bases. CDR1 is MNHEY, CDR2 SVGEGT, per germline. The CDR3 runs to 15 residues. Trimming cost V 2 bases and J 4 bases; bases outside gene matches: 8. DNA of the CDR3: TGTGCCAGCAGTTACCTCCAGGACAGGACTTACGAGCAGTACTTC. This sequence encodes CASSYLQDRTYEQYF.

The rearrangement uses TRBV27 and TRBJ1-1, with D possibly TRBD1 on 5 matching bases. V was cut by 9 bases and J by 3 bases, with 20 bases left in between. Per the germline V gene, CDR1 is MNHEY and CDR2 is SMNVEV (reference sequence). The CDR3 length is 15 residues. The CDR3 sequence is CASSKTAGPYTEAFF. DNA of the CDR3: TGTGCCAGTTCCAAGACAGCGGGTCCTTACACTGAAGCTTTCTTT.

CDR3 DNA: TGTGCCAGCAGTGACGCCAACAGGTACGAGCAGTACTTC. Its translation is CASSDANRYEQYF. V gene TRBV6-1 combines with J gene TRBJ2-7; the D gene is possibly TRBD1 (5 bases). The CDR3 extends over 13 amino acids. Trimming took 3 bases from V and 4 from J, leaving 10 bases between them. CDR1 is MNHNS, CDR2 SASEGT, per germline.

The chain employs TRBV29-1 and TRBJ2-1; tentatively, D is TRBD2 (5 bases). This CDR3 region has 14 residues. Trimming stripped 4 bases from V and 7 bases from J, with 17 bases between. CDR1 is SQVTM and CDR2 is ANQGSEA in the germline V gene. The CDR3: CSVVLGPRGNEQFF. In DNA form, the CDR3 reads TGCAGCGTTGTATTAGGACCCCGAGGGAATGAGCAGTTCTTC.

This clone was picked up a small number of times. CDR3 coding DNA: TGTGCCAGCAGTTTCTACGGGGTACAAGAGACCCAGTACTTC. Protein product: CASSFYGVQETQYF. The chain is built from TRBV27 and TRBJ2-5; TRBD2 might be the D (5 bases). The CDR3 runs 14 residues. CDR1 is MNHEY and CDR2 is SMNVEV in the germline V gene (reference sequence). V was clipped by 3 bases and J by 2 bases, with 10 bases between them.

The CDR3 DNA reads as TGTGCCAGCTCGGACAGACACTACGAGCAGTACTTC. Translating it yields CASSDRHYEQYF. The V call is TRBV25-1, the J call TRBJ2-7, with D possibly being TRBD1 (6 bases). Trimming took 8 bases from V and 3 from J, leaving 11 bases between them. Germline values: CDR1 MGHDK, CDR2 SYGVNS. This CDR3 contains 12 residues.

The chain combines TRBV3-1 (or the pseudogene TRBV3-2) with TRBJ1-4, with D tentatively TRBD1 (6 bases). Germline-derived CDR1 and CDR2 are LGHDT and YNNKEL (reference sequence). This CDR3 is built from 15 residues. Trimming stripped 4 bases from V and 2 bases from J, with 11 bases between. The CDR3 reads CASSLRTVTNEKLFF. The CDR3 DNA reads as TGTGCCAGCAGCCTTCGGACAGTTACTAATGAAAAACTGTTTTTT.

The table lists this clone with a few counts. The V and J genes are TRBV29-1 and TRBJ2-1; 8 nucleotides align to TRBD2. The V gene end was trimmed by 7 bases and the J gene end by 7 bases; junction bases not matched to a gene: 12. The CDR3 covers 14 residues. Germline-derived CDR1 and CDR2 are SQVTM and ANQGSEA. The CDR3 DNA sequence: TGCAGCGCCCAACGGGCGGGGGGAGCGAATGAGCAGTTCTTC. This translates into CSAQRAGGANEQFF.

The count of this clone is one. The chain couples TRBV10-3 to TRBJ2-3; 7 nucleotides match TRBD1. Germline V gene data show CDR1 as ENHRY and CDR2 as SYGVKD. V was pared by 11 bases and J by 4 bases, with 6 bases of the junction left unmatched. The CDR3 sequence is 12 residues long. This CDR3 reads CAVGTEPDTQYF. The CDR3 nucleotides read TGTGCCGTAGGGACAGAGCCAGATACGCAGTATTTT.

The V gene is TRBV28, the J gene TRBJ2-5, with TRBD2 as a possible D gene (6 bases). CDR1 is MDHEN, CDR2 SYDVKM, per germline. This CDR3 has 15 amino acids. The V end was cut by 3 bases, the J end by 4 bases, with 15 bases between. This chain's CDR3 is CASSLGGARSETQYF. In DNA form, the CDR3 reads TGTGCCAGCAGTTTGGGCGGGGCTCGATCAGAGACCCAGTACTTC.

This chain links TRBV18 with TRBJ1-4; TRBD1 aligns across 7 bases. V gave up 5 bases and J gave up 14 bases; unmatched junction bases: 11. The CDR3 totals 13 residues. Per germline, CDR1 KGHSH and CDR2 LQKENI. The CDR3 region is CASSSSKGGRLFF. Here the CDR3 DNA reads TGTGCCAGCTCATCCTCCAAAGGGGGCCGGCTGTTTTTT.

Only one count was recorded for this clone. J is TRBJ2-3 and V is TRBV11-2, with TRBD2 identical over 11 bases. Germline V lookup: CDR1 SGHAT, CDR2 FQNNGV. The CDR3 has 16 residues. V trimming: 6 bases; J trimming: 3 bases; junction bases outside the gene matches: 8. The CDR3 coding sequence is TGTGCCAGCAGGAGACTAGCGGGGCGGCCTACAGATACGCAGTATTTT. It codes for CASRRLAGRPTDTQYF.

V is TRBV4-1 and J is TRBJ1-3; unclear D gene. The germline CDR1 and CDR2 sequences are MGHRA and YSYEKL. The CDR3 runs to 15 residues. Between the trimmed V and J ends, which lost 0 bases and 3 bases, there was a span of 9 bases. In DNA form, the CDR3 reads TGCGCCAGCAGCCAAGACCCGGGTCGTGGAAACACCATATATTTT. Translating gives CASSQDPGRGNTIYF.

The rearrangement links TRBV6-5 to TRBJ2-4, with a possible D match to TRBD2 (5 bases). Per germline, CDR1 MNHEY and CDR2 SVGAGI. This CDR3 has 15 amino acids. V was pared by 5 bases and J by 0 bases, with 11 bases between. The CDR3 loop reads CASSQPGLAKNIQYF. Written as DNA, the CDR3 is TGTGCCAGCAGTCAACCGGGATTAGCCAAAAACATTCAGTACTTC.

The chain recombines TRBV28 with TRBJ2-5; weak D call: TRBD1 (6 bases). This CDR3 comprises 14 residues. Germline V gene data show CDR1 as MDHEN and CDR2 as SYDVKM. Trimming shortened V by 6 bases and J by 6 bases, and 17 bases separated the two germline ends. CDR3: CASSTPGHLKTQYF. CDR3 nucleotides: TGTGCCAGCAGCACGCCGGGACACCTGAAGACCCAGTACTTC.

V is TRBV4-3 and J is TRBJ2-7; D is ambiguous. Germline V gene data show CDR1 as LGHNA and CDR2 as YSLEER. Trimming took off 0 bases at V and 6 bases at J, with 9 bases between the two ends. The CDR3 runs to 13 residues. The DNA for the CDR3 is TGCGCCAGCAGCCAAGATCTTAGGAGCGAGCAGTACTTC. It encodes CASSQDLRSEQYF.

The V call is TRBV6-2 or TRBV6-3, the J call TRBJ2-7; TRBD1 aligns across 7 bases. This CDR3 spans 15 amino acids. V lost 2 bases, J lost 3 bases, and 7 bases stayed unmatched. Per germline, CDR1 MNHEY and CDR2 SVGEGT. The CDR3 nucleotides read TGTGCCAGCAGTTACCTCGGACAGGACCACTACGAGCAGTACTTC. This gives the protein CASSYLGQDHYEQYF.

The rearrangement uses TRBV5-6 and TRBJ2-1; D remains ambiguous. CDR3 length: 12 amino acids. Germline loops: CDR1 SGHDT, CDR2 YYEEEE. Trimming took off 4 bases at V and 12 bases at J, with 14 bases between the two ends. The CDR3 region has the DNA TGTGCCAGCAGCCCCGGCGCGGTAGGGCAGTTCTTC. Translated, it gives CASSPGAVGQFF.

V gene TRBV2 combines with J gene TRBJ1-5; D is uncertain. The CDR3 contains 12 residues. Trimming left V 1 base short and J 7 bases short, with 5 bases between. Germline CDR1 and CDR2: SNHLY and FYNNEI. The CDR3 DNA sequence: TGTGCCAGCAGTGAAGAGAGGCAGCCCCAGCATTTT. Translation: CASSEERQPQHF.

This chain uses TRBV6-5 with TRBJ2-7; 8 bases are shared with TRBD1. This CDR3 has 15 amino acids. The V gene's germline CDR1 is MNHEY and CDR2 SVGAGI. V gave up 6 bases and J gave up 2 bases; unmatched junction bases: 9. The CDR3 region is CASSRRQGTPYEQYF. The CDR3, as DNA: TGTGCCAGCAGCCGAAGACAGGGGACGCCCTACGAGCAGTACTTC.

V usage is TRBV2 and J usage is TRBJ2-6, with D possibly being TRBD1 (7 bases). This CDR3 is built from 16 residues. Trimming took off 8 bases at V and 0 bases at J, with 14 bases between the two ends. Germline V gene data show CDR1 as SNHLY and CDR2 as FYNNEI. CDR3 in amino acids: CASAGQSNSGANVLTF. The CDR3, as DNA: TGTGCCAGCGCGGGACAGTCTAACTCTGGGGCCAACGTCCTGACTTTC.

The chain carries TRBV5-8 and TRBJ2-5, with D uncertain. This CDR3 spans 14 amino acids. Trimming left V 0 bases short and J 5 bases short, with 11 bases between. Per the germline V gene, CDR1 is SGHTS and CDR2 is YDEGEE. CDR3 in amino acids: CASSLEVSGETQYF. Written as DNA, the CDR3 is TGTGCCAGCAGCTTGGAAGTTTCCGGTGAGACCCAGTACTTC.

DNA for the CDR3: TGTGCCAGCAGTTCCCCACACACAGATACGCAGTATTTT. Its translation is CASSSPHTDTQYF. The chain uses TRBV28 and TRBJ2-3, with D hard to call. This CDR3 comprises 13 residues. Per germline, CDR1 MDHEN and CDR2 SYDVKM. The V and J ends lost 4 bases and 2 bases respectively, with 7 bases between them. Combining the CDR3 with reference TRBV28 and TRBJ2-3 gives the whole variable domain DVKVTQSSRYLVKRTGEKVFLECVQDMDHENMFWYRQDPGLGLRLIYFSYDVKMKEKGDIPEGYSVSREKKERFSLILESASTNQTSMYLCASSSPHTDTQYFGPGTRLTVL.